This record looks at one T cell receptor (beta chain) sequence and its context. The CDR3 totals 12 residues. Trimming stripped 3 bases from V and 8 bases from J, with 10 bases between. CDR1 and CDR2 from the germline V gene are LGHDT and YNNKEL (reference sequence). Under the authors' procedure: Cell counts per sample came from amplifying reference gene primers. The assay was immunoSEQ multiplex PCR, and TCRdb's table has in-frame clones only and misses some. That table furnishes V, J and clone size, whereas the DNA furnished D and trimming. Altogether tens of thousands of clones are present, around nine tenths being singletons, with the ten largest covering more than 2%. This specimen belongs to a study of blood T cell repertoires in COVID-19. Study information: Both acute and convalescent COVID-19 samples were obtained from the United States, Italy and Spain. The cDNA or gDNA used as material had been derived from T cells, B-cell-depleted T cells, or PBMCs.

The V gene is TRBV3-1 (or the pseudogene TRBV3-2), the J gene TRBJ1-2, with D possibly matching TRBD1 (6 bases). Sequencing was done on a sample of peripheral blood. The TCR was taken from a man aged 50 to 59 with acute or convalescent COVID-19. Here the CDR3 reads CASSQAGVGYTF. The DNA for the CDR3 is TGTGCCAGCAGCCAGGCAGGGGTGGGCTACACCTTC.